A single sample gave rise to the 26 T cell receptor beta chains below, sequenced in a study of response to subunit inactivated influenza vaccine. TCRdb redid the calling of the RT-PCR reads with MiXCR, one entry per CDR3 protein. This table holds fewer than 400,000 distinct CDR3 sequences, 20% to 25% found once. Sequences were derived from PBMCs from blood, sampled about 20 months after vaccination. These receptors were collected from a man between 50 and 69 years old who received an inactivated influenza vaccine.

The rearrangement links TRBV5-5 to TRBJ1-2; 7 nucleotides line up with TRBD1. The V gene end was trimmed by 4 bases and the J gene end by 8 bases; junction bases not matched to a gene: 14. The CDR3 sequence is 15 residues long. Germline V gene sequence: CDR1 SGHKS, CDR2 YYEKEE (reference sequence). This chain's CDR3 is CASSAFRQGREGYTF. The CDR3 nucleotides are TGTGCCAGCAGCGCATTCCGACAGGGTAGGGAGGGCTACACCTTC.

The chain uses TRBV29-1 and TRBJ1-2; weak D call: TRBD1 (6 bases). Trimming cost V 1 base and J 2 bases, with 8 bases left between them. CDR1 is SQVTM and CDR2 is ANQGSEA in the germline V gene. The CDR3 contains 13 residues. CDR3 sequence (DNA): TGCAGCGTTGAAGCGGGGGGCAACTATGGCTACACCTTC. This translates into CSVEAGGNYGYTF.

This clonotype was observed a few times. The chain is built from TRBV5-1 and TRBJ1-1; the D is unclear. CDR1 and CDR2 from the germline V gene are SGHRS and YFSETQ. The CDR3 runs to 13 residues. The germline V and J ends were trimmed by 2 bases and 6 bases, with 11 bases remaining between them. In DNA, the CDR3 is TGCGCCAGCAGCTTAACGGGAAGGTCTGAAGCTTTCTTT. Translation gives CASSLTGRSEAFF.

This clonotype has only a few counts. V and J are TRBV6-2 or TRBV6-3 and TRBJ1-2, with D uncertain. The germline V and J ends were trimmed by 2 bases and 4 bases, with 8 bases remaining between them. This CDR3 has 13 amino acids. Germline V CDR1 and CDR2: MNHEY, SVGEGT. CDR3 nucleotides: TGTGCCAGCAGTTACCTGGCCGGCTATGGCTACACCTTC. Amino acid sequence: CASSYLAGYGYTF.

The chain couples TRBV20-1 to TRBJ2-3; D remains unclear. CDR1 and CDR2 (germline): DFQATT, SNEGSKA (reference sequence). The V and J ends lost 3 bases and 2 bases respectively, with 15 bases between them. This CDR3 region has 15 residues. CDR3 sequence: CSASAPMGSTDTQYF. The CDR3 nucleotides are TGCAGTGCTAGTGCCCCTATGGGGTCCACAGATACGCAGTATTTT.

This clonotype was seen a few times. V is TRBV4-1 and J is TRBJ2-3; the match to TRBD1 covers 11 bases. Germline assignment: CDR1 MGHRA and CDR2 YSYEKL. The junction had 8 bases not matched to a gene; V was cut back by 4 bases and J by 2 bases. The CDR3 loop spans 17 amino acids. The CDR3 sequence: CASSLTDRGQYTDTQYF. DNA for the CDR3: TGCGCCAGCAGCCTCACGGACAGGGGGCAGTACACAGATACGCAGTATTTT.

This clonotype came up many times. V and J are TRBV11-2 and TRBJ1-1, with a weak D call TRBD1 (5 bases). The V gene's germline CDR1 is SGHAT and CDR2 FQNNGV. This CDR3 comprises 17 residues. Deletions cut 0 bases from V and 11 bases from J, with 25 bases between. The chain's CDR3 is CASSLEFLATGLRGAFF. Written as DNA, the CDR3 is TGTGCCAGCAGCTTAGAATTTTTGGCTACAGGTCTTCGAGGGGCTTTCTTT. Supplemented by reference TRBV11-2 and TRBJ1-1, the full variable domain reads EAGVAQSPRYKIIEKRQSVAFWCNPISGHATLYWYQQILGQGPKLLIQFQNNGVVDDSQLPKDRFSAERLKGVDSTLKIQPAKLEDSAVYLCASSLEFLATGLRGAFFGQGTRLTVV.

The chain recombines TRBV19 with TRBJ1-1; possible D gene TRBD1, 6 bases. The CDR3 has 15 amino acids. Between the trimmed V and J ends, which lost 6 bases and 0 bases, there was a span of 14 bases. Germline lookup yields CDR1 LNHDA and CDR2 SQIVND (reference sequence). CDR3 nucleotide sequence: TGTGCCAGTAGACAGGGTAGAAGTTTGAACACTGAAGCTTTCTTT. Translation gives CASRQGRSLNTEAFF.

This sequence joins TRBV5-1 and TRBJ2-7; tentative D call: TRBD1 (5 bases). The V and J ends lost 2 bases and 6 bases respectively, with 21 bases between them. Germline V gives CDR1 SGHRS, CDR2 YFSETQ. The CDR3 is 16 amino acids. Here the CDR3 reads CASSFLTSGLKSEQYF. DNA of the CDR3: TGCGCCAGCAGCTTTCTTACCTCAGGGCTAAAATCCGAGCAGTACTTC. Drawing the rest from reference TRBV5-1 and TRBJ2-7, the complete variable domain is KAGVTQTPRYLIKTRGQQVTLSCSPISGHRSVSWYQQTPGQGLQFLFEYFSETQRNKGNFPGRFSGRQFSNSRSEMNVSTLELGDSALYLCASSFLTSGLKSEQYFGPGTRLTVT.

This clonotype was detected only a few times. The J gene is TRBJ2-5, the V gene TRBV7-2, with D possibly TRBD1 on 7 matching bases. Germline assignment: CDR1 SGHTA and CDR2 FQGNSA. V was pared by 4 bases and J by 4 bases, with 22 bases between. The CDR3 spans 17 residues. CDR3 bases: TGTGCCAGCAGCTCCGGTGGGGGGACAGTGGACCGAGAGACCCAGTACTTC. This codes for CASSSGGGTVDRETQYF.

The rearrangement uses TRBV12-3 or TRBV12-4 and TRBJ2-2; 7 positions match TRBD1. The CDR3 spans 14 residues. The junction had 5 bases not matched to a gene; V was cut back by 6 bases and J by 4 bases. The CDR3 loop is CASRTGRSTGELFF. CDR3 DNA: TGTGCCAGCAGGACAGGGCGGAGCACCGGGGAGCTGTTTTTT.

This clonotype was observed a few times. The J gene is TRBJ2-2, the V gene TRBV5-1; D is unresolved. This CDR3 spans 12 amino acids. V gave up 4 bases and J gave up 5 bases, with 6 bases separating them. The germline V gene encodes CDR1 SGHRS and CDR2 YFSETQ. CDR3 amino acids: CASSLKTGELFF. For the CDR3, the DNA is TGCGCCAGCAGCCTCAAAACCGGGGAGCTGTTTTTT.

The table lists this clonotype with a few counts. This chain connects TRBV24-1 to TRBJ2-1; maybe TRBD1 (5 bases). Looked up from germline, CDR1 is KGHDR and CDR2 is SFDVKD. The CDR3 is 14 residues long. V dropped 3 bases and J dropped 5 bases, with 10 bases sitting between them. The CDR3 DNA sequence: TGTGCCACCAGTGATGTGGCGGACAACAATGAGCAGTTCTTC. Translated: CATSDVADNNEQFF.

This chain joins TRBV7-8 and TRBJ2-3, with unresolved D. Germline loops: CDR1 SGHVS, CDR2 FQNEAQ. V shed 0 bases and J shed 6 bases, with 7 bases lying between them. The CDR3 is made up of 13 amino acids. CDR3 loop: CASSLALLDTQYF. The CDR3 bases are TGTGCCAGCAGCTTAGCCTTGTTGGATACGCAGTATTTT.

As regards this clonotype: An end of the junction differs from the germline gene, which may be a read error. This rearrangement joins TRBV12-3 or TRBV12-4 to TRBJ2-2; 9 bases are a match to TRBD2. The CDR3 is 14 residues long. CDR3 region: CASSLAGINGELFF. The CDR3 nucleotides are TGTGCCAGCAGTCTAGCGGGAATAAACGGGGAGCTGTTTTTT.

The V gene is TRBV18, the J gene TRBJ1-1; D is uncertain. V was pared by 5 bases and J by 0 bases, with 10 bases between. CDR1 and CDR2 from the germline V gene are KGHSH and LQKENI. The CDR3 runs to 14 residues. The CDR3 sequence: CASSKDGMNTEAFF. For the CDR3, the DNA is TGTGCCAGCTCAAAGGACGGCATGAACACTGAAGCTTTCTTT.

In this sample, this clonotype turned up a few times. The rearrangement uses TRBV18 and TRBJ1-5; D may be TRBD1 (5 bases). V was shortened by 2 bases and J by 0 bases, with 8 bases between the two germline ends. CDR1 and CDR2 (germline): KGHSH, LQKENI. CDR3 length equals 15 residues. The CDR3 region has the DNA TGTGCCAGCTCACCAAAGGGGATTAGCAATCAGCCCCAGCATTTT. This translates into CASSPKGISNQPQHF. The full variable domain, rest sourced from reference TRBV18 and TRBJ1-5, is NAGVMQNPRHLVRRRGQEARLRCSPMKGHSHVYWYRQLPEEGLKFMVYLQKENIIDESGMPKERFSAEFPKEGPSILRIQQVVRGDSAAYFCASSPKGISNQPQHFGDGTRLSIL.

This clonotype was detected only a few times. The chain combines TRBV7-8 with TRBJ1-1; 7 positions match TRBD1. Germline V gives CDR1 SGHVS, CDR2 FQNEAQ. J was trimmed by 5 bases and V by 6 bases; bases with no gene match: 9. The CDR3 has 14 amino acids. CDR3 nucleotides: TGTGCCAGCAGTTCAACAGGGGTGTGGACTGAAGCTTTCTTT. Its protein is CASSSTGVWTEAFF.

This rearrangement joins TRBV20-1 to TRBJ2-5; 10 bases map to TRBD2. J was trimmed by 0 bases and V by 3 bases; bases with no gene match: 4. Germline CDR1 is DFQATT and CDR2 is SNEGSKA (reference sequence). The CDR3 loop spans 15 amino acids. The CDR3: CSASRLAGDQETQYF. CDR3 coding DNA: TGCAGTGCTAGCCGCCTAGCGGGGGACCAAGAGACCCAGTACTTC.

CDR3 residues: CASRRDRDGYTF. The CDR3 DNA reads as TGCGCCAGCAGACGGGACAGGGATGGCTACACCTTC. V usage is TRBV5-1 and J usage is TRBJ1-2, with TRBD1 matching 9 bases. J lost 6 bases, V lost 5 bases, and 2 bases had no gene match. The CDR3 totals 12 residues. Germline assignment: CDR1 SGHRS and CDR2 YFSETQ. Supplemented by reference TRBV5-1 and TRBJ1-2, the full variable domain reads KAGVTQTPRYLIKTRGQQVTLSCSPISGHRSVSWYQQTPGQGLQFLFEYFSETQRNKGNFPGRFSGRQFSNSRSEMNVSTLELGDSALYLCASRRDRDGYTFGSGTRLTVV.

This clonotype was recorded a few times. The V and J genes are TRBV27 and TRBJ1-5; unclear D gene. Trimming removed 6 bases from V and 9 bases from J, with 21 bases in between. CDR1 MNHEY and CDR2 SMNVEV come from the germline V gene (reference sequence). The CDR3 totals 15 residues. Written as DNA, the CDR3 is TGTGCCAGCAGCCGAGATCCGGTCGGGGTAGGGCCCCAGCATTTT. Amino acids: CASSRDPVGVGPQHF.

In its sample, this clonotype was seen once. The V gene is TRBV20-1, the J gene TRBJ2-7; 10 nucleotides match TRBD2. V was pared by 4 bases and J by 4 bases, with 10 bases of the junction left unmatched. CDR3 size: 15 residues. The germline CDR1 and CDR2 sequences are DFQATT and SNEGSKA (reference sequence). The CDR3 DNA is TGCAGTGCTAACCCTCTAGCGGGAGTTCTTTACGAGCAGTACTTC. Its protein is CSANPLAGVLYEQYF.

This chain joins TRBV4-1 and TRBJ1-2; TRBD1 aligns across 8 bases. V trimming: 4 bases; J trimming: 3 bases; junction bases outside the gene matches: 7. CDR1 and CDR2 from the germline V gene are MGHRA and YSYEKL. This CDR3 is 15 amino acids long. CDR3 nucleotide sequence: TGCGCCAGCAGCCCCCCGGACAGGGCGCACTATGGCTACACCTTC. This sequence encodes CASSPPDRAHYGYTF.

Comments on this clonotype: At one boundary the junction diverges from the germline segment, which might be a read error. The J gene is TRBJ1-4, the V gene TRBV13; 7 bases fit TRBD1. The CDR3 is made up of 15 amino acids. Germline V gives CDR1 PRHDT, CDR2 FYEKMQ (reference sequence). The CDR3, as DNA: TGTGCCAACAGCAGCAGGGGGGGGTCTAATGAAAAACTGTTTTTT. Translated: CANSSRGGSNEKLFF. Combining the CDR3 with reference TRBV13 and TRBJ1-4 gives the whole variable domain AAGVIQSPRHLIKEKRETATLKCYPIPRHDTVYWYQQGPGQDPQFLISFYEKMQSDKGSIPDRFSAQQFSDYHSELNMSSLELGDSALYFCANSSRGGSNEKLFFGSGTQLSVL.

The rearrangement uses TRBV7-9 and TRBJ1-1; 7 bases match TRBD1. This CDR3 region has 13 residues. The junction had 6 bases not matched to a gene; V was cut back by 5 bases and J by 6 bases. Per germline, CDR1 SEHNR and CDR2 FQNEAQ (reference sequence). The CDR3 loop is CASSPGQKAEAFF. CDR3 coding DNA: TGTGCCAGCAGCCCGGGACAGAAGGCTGAAGCTTTCTTT.

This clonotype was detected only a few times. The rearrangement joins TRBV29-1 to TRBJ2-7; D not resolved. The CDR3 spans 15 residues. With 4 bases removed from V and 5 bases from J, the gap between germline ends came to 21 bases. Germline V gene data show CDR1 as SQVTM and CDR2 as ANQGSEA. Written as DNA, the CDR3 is TGCAGCGTTGGGGGTCTCGACGGAGTTGGCAACGAGCAGTACTTC. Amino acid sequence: CSVGGLDGVGNEQYF.